This TCR beta chain was documented in a study of OX40 agonist ivuxolimab in advanced cancers. The timepoints at which blood was sampled were baseline, cycle 4 day 1, and cycle 7 day 1. The CDR3 is 14 residues long. Trimming removed 1 base at V and 3 bases at J, with 9 bases between. Germline V gene lookup returns CDR1 SEHNR and CDR2 FQNEAQ (reference sequence). The data were produced by immunoSEQ multiplex PCR, yet TCRdb's version contains in-frame clones alone and is incomplete. This table has over 75,000 clones, around 87% appearing once. The source material was CD4+ or CD8+ T cells sorted from blood, sampled in a trial of the OX40 agonist ivuxolimab. The chain joins TRBV7-9 to TRBJ1-2; no firm D call. This receptor was taken from an adult with an advanced solid tumor such as melanoma, head and neck, liver or kidney cancer. The chain's CDR3 is CASSLDLEDYGYTF. The DNA of the CDR3 is TGTGCCAGCAGCTTAGACCTGGAGGACTATGGCTACACCTTC.